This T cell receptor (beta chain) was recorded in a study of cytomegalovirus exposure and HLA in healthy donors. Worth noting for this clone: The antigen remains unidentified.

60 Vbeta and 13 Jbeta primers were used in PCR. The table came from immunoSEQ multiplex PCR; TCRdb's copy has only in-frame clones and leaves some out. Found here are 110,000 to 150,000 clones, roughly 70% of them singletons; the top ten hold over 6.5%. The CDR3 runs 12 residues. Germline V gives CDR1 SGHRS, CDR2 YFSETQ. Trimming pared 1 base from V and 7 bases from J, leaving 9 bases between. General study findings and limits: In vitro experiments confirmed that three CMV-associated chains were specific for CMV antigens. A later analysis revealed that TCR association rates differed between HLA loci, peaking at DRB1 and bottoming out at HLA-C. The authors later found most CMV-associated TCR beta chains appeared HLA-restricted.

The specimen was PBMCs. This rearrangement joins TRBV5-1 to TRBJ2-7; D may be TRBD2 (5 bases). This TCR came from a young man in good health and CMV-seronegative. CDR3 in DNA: TGCGCCAGCAGCTTGAACGGAGGAGAGCAGTACTTC. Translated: CASSLNGGEQYF.